The sequence of this T cell receptor (beta chain) was determined in a study of shared clonotypes between healthy human individuals. Study conclusions and caveats: It was anticipated that sequencing depth would influence how many clonotypes donors shared. Across a handful of donors, naive CD4 shared approximately 4.5%, naive CD8 approximately 3.5%, memory CD4 roughly 2.1%, memory CD8 0.4%. The genetic and exposure-history diversity represented was limited by few donors.

Deep was the level used in running the assay. Some clones are missing from TCRdb's copy, which holds only in-frame ones; the method was immunoSEQ multiplex PCR. The sample consists of fewer than 1.6 million clones, 98% of them appearing once. There are 16 residues in the CDR3. Trimming took off 5 bases at V and 2 bases at J, with 18 bases between the two ends. Germline loops: CDR1 SGHTA, CDR2 FQGNSA. With regard to this clone: Its antigen is undetermined.

This sequence originates from a man aged 25 to 40 in good health. This chain joins TRBV7-2 and TRBJ1-1, with D perhaps matching TRBD1 (5 bases). What was sequenced was naive CD4+ T cells sorted from blood. Subset given: CD45RA+ positively selected. DNA for the CDR3: TGTGCCAGCAGCCTCGGGGCGGGAAGGTTCAACACTGAAGCTTTCTTT. Its translation: CASSLGAGRFNTEAFF.